This T cell receptor (beta chain) was sequenced during a study of regulatory T cells in long-lasting Graves disease. Study overall: Recently diagnosed Graves' patients had received antithyroid drugs for under 3 months.

There are 14 residues in the CDR3. V shed 7 bases and J shed 9 bases, with 18 bases lying between them. This clonotype was seen at least ten times. Sequencing libraries for TCR beta were prepared with iRepertoire HTBI primers and Arm-PCR of CDR3 regions. TCRdb used MiXCR to reprocess the multiplex PCR reads, holding one entry per CDR3 protein. The data contain roughly 410,000 distinct CDR3 sequences, approximately 16% of them singletons. The time point is: newly diagnosed GD, antithyroid drugs for less than 3 months. Isolated PBMC RNA provided the starting material for the TCR library. The data also belong to a second study, concerning T cells in Graves' hyperthyroidism and ophthalmopathy. This second study says: Most thyroid clonotypes with frequency above 0.001 were detected in blood.

The TCR originated in a woman in her thirties or forties with Graves disease. V usage is TRBV12-3 or TRBV12-4 and J usage is TRBJ2-2; D unresolved. Source: peripheral blood mononuclear cells (PBMCs), taken at new diagnosis, from a patient treated with antithyroid drugs. The CDR3 bases are TGTGCCAGCATGAGAGCAAATGAAATTAGGGAGCTGTTTTTT. It yields the protein CASMRANEIRELFF.